Below, one T cell receptor (beta chain) is given with its context. What this receptor recognizes is not known. The input lacks base qualities; no much larger clone sits a single base away. This record belongs to a study of Ad26.COV2.S vaccination and SARS-CoV-2 variants (dated by TCRdb to the early 2020s). For the study in its entirety: Sequencing of the TCRbeta repertoire served to evaluate the specificity and breadth of SARS-CoV-2-reactive T cell receptors following Ad26.COV2.S vaccination. The TCR-sequenced set comprised approximately 32 samples: some 19 Ad26.COV2.S vaccine recipients, 5 placebo recipients and 8 SARS-CoV-2 convalescent individuals. Study-wide findings and limitations: Substantial breadth of spike-specific CD8+ and CD4+ T cell responses was reported after vaccination. Vaccine and placebo recipients had comparable non-spike TCR breadth, which fits with the vaccine containing only spike. Higher spike-specific TCR breadth was observed in Ad26.COV2.S recipients than in placebo recipients (P = 0.0014). The authors noted that the TCR breadth and depth analyses may have underestimated total T cell responses.

Compared with germline, V lacks 2 bases and J lacks 3 bases; bases without a gene match: 6. Looking up the germline V gene yields CDR1 SGHVS and CDR2 FNYEAQ. The CDR3 has 15 amino acids, counting the end cysteine and phenylalanine. The kept DNA is CDR3 alone, 45 bases in frame from the first base. The immunoSEQ Assay was the method used to sequence TCRbeta CDR3 regions. After extraction, genomic DNA underwent amplification by bias-controlled multiplex PCR, followed by high-throughput sequencing. Regarding the original processing steps: To quantify the absolute abundance of every unique TCRbeta CDR3 region, sequences were collapsed and filtered. Usable DNA was measured by amplifying reference genes present in all nucleated cells, and TCRbeta template counts were normalized to that usable DNA to estimate T cell fraction. Repertoire TCRs were annotated as SARS-CoV-2-specific when V gene, CDR3 amino acid sequence and J gene were exactly matched to a known reactive TCR set. The reference SARS-CoV-2 TCR set was derived from MIRA and filtered for enrichment in COVID-19-positive ImmuneCODE repertoires, a step that removed public or cross-reactive TCRs. Using the MIRA antigens, annotated TCRs were further analysed by specific ORF or by position within an ORF. Breadth was defined as annotated unique rearrangements over total unique productive rearrangements; depth was the summed frequency of those rearrangements. Group comparisons of TCR breadth used two-sided Wilcoxon rank-sum tests. Drawn from immuneACCESS, this table holds only the in-frame rearrangements with V and J called that TCRdb kept. Clones are partly lost; checked studies trace under half to an unresolved V gene and leave the rest unexplained. The V and J calls and the clone size are those of that table, but D and trimming were determined from the DNA. Counted in this sample were 46,000 or so clones; approximately 83% of them appeared once. The ten largest clones add up to roughly half of the sample.

The time point label corresponds to: individuals recovered from natural SARS-CoV-2 infection. This receptor was obtained from a human donor who had recovered from COVID-19. Here the chain combines TRBV7-6 and TRBJ1-1, and 7 junction bases match TRBD1. The input for sequencing was peripheral blood, taken after recovery from COVID-19. The nucleotide sequence reads TGTGCCAGCAGCTTAAGGGGGCCAGGTGACACTGAAGCTTTCTTT. It specifies CASSLRGPGDTEAFF.